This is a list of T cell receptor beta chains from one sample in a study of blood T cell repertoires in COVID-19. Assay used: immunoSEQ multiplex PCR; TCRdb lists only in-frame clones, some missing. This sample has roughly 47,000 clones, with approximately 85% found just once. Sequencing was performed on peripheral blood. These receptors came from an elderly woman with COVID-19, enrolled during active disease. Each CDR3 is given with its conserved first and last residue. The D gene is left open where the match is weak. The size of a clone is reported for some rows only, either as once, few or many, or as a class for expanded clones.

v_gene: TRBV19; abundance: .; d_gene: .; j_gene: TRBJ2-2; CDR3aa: CASSMTGNTGELFF; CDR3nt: TGTGCCAGTAGTATGACAGGGAACACCGGGGAGCTGTTTTTT
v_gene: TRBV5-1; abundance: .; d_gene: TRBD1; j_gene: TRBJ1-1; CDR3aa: CASSLEGTGGTEAFF; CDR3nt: TGCGCCAGCAGCTTGGAGGGGACAGGGGGCACTGAAGCTTTCTTT
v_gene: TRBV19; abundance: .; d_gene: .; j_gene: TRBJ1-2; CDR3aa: CASSIIGGLGYTF; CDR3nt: TGTGCCAGTAGTATAATAGGAGGTCTTGGCTACACCTTC
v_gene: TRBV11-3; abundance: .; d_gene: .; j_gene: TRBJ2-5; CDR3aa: CASSLRSAGETQYF; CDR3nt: TGTGCCAGCAGCTTAAGGTCGGCGGGGGAGACCCAGTACTTC
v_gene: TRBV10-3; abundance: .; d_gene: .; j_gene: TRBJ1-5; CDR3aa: CAISDPEHSNQPQHF; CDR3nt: TGTGCCATCAGTGATCCAGAACATAGCAATCAGCCCCAGCATTTT
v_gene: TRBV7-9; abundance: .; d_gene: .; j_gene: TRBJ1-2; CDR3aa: CASSLEAVAHGYTF; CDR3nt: TGTGCCAGCAGCTTAGAAGCCGTCGCCCATGGCTACACCTTC
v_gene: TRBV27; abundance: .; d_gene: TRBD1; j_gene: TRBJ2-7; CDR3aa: CASKRDREFVEQYF; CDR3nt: TGTGCCAGCAAGAGGGACAGGGAATTCGTCGAGCAGTACTTC
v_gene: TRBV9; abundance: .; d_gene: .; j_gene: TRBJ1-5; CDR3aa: CASSVGENQPQHF; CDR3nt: TGTGCCAGCAGCGTAGGGGAGAATCAGCCCCAGCATTTT
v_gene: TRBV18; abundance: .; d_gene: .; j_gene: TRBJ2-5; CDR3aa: CASSQESGETQYF; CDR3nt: TGTGCCAGCTCACAGGAGAGTGGCGAGACCCAGTACTTC
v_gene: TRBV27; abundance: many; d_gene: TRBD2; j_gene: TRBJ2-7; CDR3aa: CASSLYSSGSQEQYF; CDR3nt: TGTGCCAGCAGTTTATACTCTAGCGGGAGCCAGGAGCAGTACTTC
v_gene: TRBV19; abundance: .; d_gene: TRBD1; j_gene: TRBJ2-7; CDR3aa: CASSRQGVSYEQYF; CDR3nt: TGTGCCAGTAGTCGACAGGGGGTCTCCTACGAGCAGTACTTC
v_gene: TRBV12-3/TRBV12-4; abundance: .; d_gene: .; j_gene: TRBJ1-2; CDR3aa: CASSVHGYGYTF; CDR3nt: TGTGCCAGCAGTGTACATGGCTATGGCTACACCTTC
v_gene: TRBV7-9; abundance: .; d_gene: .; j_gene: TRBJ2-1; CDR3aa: CASSLLGRGEQFF; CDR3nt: TGTGCCAGCAGCTTATTGGGTAGGGGTGAGCAGTTCTTC
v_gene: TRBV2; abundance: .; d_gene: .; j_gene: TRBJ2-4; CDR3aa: CASSPTGVAKNIQYF; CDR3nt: TGTGCCAGCAGTCCTACGGGGGTGGCCAAAAACATTCAGTACTTC
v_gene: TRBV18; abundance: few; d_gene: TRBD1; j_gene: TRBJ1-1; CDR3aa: CASSRDSRVAFF; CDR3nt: TGTGCCAGCTCTCGGGACAGCCGGGTAGCTTTCTTT
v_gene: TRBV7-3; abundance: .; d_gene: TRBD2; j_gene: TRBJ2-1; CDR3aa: CASSAHPGTSGYNEQFF; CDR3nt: TGTGCCAGCAGCGCCCATCCCGGGACTAGCGGGTACAATGAGCAGTTCTTC
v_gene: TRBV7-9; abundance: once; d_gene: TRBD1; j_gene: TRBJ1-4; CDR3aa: CASSLRDRPNEKLFF; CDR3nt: TGTGCCAGCAGCTTAAGGGACAGGCCGAATGAAAAACTGTTTTTT
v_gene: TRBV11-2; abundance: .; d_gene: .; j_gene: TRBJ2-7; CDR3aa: CASSRTSGGSYEQYF; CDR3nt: TGTGCCAGCAGCCGAACTTCAGGGGGGTCCTACGAGCAGTACTTC
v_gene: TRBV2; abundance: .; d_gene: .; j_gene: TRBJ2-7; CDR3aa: CASSGGRGVEQYF; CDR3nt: TGTGCCAGCAGTGGAGGCAGGGGGGTCGAGCAGTACTTC
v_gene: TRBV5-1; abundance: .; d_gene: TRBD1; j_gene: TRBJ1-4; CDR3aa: CASRRGGQRAPHNEKLFF; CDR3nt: TGCGCCAGCAGACGGGGGGGACAGCGGGCCCCCCATAATGAAAAACTGTTTTTT
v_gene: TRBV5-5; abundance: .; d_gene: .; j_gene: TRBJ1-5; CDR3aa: CASSLGQASNQPQHF; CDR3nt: TGTGCCAGCAGCTTGGGGCAGGCGAGCAATCAGCCCCAGCATTTT
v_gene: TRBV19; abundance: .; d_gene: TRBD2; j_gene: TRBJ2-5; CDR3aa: CASSRTSGTKQETQYF; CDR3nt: TGTGCCAGTAGTAGGACTAGCGGGACGAAGCAAGAGACCCAGTACTTC
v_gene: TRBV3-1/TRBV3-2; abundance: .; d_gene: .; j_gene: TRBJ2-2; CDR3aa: CASTPSTGELFF; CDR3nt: TGTGCCAGCACCCCCTCCACCGGGGAGCTGTTTTTT
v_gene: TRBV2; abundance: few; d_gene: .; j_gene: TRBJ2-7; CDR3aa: CASKLEREKAEQYF; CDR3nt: TGTGCCAGCAAACTAGAACGGGAGAAGGCGGAGCAGTACTTC
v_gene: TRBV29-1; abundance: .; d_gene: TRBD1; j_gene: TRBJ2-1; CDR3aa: CSADRVGNEQFF; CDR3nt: TGCAGCGCCGACAGGGTGGGGAATGAGCAGTTCTTC
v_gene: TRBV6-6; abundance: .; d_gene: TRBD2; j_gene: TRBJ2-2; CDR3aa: CASSSSGVTGELFF; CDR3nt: TGTGCCAGCAGTTCTAGCGGGGTCACCGGGGAGCTGTTTTTT
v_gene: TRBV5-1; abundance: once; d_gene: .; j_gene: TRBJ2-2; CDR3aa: CASSLGTGRTGELFF; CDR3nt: TGCGCCAGCAGCTTGGGTACAGGGAGAACCGGGGAGCTGTTTTTT
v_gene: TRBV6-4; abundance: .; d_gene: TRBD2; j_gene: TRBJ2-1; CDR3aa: CASSDWLAGVNGQFF; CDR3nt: TGTGCCAGCAGTGACTGGCTAGCGGGAGTTAATGGGCAGTTCTTC
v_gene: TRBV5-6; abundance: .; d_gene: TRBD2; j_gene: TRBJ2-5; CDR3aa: CASSLVGASGRQETQYF; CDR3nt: TGTGCCAGCAGCTTGGTTGGGGCTAGCGGCCGCCAAGAGACCCAGTACTTC
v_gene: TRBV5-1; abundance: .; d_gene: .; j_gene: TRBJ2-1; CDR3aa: CASSFRPQGEAINEQFF; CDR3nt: TGCGCCAGCAGCTTCCGCCCACAAGGGGAGGCGATCAATGAGCAGTTCTTC
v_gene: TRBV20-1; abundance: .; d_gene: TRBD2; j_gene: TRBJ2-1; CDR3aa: CSARGTSGDLRGNNEQFF; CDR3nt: TGCAGTGCTCGTGGGACTAGCGGGGACTTGAGGGGCAACAATGAGCAGTTCTTC
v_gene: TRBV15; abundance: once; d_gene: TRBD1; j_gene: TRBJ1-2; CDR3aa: CATSRGQGAYGYTF; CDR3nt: TGTGCCACCAGCAGAGGACAGGGGGCCTATGGCTACACCTTC
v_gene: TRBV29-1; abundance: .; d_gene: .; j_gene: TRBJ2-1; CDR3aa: CSVATGTSSYNEQFF; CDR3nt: TGCAGCGTGGCTACAGGGACGAGTTCCTACAATGAGCAGTTCTTC
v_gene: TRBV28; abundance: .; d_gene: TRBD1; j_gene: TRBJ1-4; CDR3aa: CASSFQGGLNEKLFF; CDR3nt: TGTGCCAGCAGTTTCCAGGGGGGACTTAATGAAAAACTGTTTTTT
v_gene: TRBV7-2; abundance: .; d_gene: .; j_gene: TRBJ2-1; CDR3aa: CASSLAVVEGEFF; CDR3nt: TGTGCCAGCAGCTTAGCGGTTGTTGAGGGGGAGTTCTTC
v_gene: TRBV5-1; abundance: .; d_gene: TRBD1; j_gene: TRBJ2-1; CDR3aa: CASSSAGGSYNEQFF; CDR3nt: TGCGCCAGCAGCTCCGCAGGGGGCTCCTACAATGAGCAGTTCTTC
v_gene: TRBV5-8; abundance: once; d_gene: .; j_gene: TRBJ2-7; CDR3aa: CASRAESPEQYF; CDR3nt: TGTGCCAGCAGGGCTGAAAGTCCCGAGCAGTACTTC
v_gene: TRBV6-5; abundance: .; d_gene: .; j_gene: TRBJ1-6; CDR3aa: CASSYGNNSPLHF; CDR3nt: TGTGCCAGCAGTTACGGCAATAATTCACCCCTCCACTTT